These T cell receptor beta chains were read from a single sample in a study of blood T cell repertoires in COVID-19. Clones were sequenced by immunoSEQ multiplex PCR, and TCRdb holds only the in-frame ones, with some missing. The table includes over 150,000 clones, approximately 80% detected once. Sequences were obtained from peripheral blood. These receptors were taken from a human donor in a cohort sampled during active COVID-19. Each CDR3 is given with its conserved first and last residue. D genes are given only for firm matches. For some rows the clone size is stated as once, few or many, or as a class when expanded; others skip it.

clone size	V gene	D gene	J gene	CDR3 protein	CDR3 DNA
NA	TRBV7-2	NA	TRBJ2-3	CASSLEGVGTDTQYF	TGTGCCAGCAGCTTAGAAGGAGTGGGTACAGATACGCAGTATTTT
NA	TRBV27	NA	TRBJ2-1	CASRPGLSSYNEQFF	TGTGCCAGCAGGCCAGGGCTGAGCTCCTACAATGAGCAGTTCTTC
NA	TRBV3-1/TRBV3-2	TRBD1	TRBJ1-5	CASSQEDRGMSNQPQHF	TGTGCCAGCAGCCAAGAAGACAGGGGAATGAGCAATCAGCCCCAGCATTTT
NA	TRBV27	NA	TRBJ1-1	CASSHEGVDTEAFF	TGTGCCAGCAGTCACGAGGGGGTTGACACTGAAGCTTTCTTT
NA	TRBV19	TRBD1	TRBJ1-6	CASSAGTAYSPLHF	TGTGCCAGTAGTGCCGGGACAGCATATTCACCCCTCCACTTT
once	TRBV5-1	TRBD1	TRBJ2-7	CANGQGYEQYF	TGCGCCAATGGACAGGGCTACGAGCAGTACTTC
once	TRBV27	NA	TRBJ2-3	CASSRQTDTDTQYF	TGTGCCAGCAGTCGACAGACCGACACAGATACGCAGTATTTT
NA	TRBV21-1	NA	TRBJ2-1	CARAPGKGDNEQFF	TGTGCCCGAGCCCCAGGGAAGGGGGACAATGAGCAGTTCTTC
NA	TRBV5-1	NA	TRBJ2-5	CASSLAPDCGETQYF	TGCGCCAGCAGCTTGGCCCCGGACTGCGGGGAGACCCAGTACTTC
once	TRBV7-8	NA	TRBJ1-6	CASSLVSSPLHF	TGTGCCAGCAGCTTAGTTTCATCACCCCTCCACTTT
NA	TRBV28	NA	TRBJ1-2	CASRADIFNYGYTF	TGTGCCAGCAGAGCTGACATTTTCAACTATGGCTACACCTTC
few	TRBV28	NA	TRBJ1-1	CASSFGENTEAFF	TGTGCCAGCAGTTTCGGAGAGAACACTGAAGCTTTCTTT
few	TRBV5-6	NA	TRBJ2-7	CASSLVVSTYEQYF	TGTGCCAGCAGCTTGGTAGTTTCAACCTACGAGCAGTACTTC
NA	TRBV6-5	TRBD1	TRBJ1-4	CAGGDRVIEKLFF	TGTGCCGGGGGGGACAGGGTGATTGAAAAACTGTTTTTT
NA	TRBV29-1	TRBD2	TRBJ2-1	CSTSGTSGYNNEQFF	TGCAGCACCTCCGGGACTAGCGGATACAACAATGAGCAGTTCTTC
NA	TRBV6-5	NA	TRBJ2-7	CASSYSGGPPPGEQYF	TGTGCCAGCAGTTACTCCGGGGGGCCGCCACCGGGGGAGCAGTACTTC
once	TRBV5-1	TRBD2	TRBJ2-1	CASSLGAGGYNEQFF	TGCGCCAGCAGCTTGGGGGCGGGGGGCTACAATGAGCAGTTCTTC
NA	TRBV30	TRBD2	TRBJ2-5	CACRLAGAKETQYF	TGTGCCTGTAGACTAGCGGGAGCGAAAGAGACCCAGTACTTC
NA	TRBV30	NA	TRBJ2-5	CAWGGWRIPQPQETQYF	TGTGCCTGGGGAGGGTGGAGGATCCCCCAACCCCAAGAGACCCAGTACTTC
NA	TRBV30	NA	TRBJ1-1	CAWSAGVEGRAFF	TGTGCCTGGAGTGCAGGGGTAGAGGGCCGAGCTTTCTTT
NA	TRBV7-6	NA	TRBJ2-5	CASSLFQGPQETQYF	TGTGCCAGCAGCTTATTCCAGGGTCCTCAAGAGACCCAGTACTTC
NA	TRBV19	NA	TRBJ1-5	CASSPGLQPQHF	TGTGCCAGTAGTCCCGGACTACAGCCCCAGCATTTT
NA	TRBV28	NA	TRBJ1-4	CASSFTGSTNEKLFF	TGTGCCAGCAGTTTTACAGGGTCAACTAATGAAAAACTGTTTTTT
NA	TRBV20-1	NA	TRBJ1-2	CSASHLGAAANYGYTF	TGCAGTGCTAGTCATTTGGGGGCCGCAGCTAACTATGGCTACACCTTC
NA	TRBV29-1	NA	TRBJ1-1	CSVGNMGLGTEAFF	TGCAGCGTTGGGAACATGGGGCTTGGCACTGAAGCTTTCTTT
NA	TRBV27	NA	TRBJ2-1	CASSLSGRPYNEQFF	TGTGCCAGCAGTTTATCAGGGAGACCCTACAATGAGCAGTTCTTC
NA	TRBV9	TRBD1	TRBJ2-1	CASSVGGQDKEEQFF	TGTGCCAGCAGCGTAGGAGGACAGGATAAAGAGGAGCAGTTCTTC
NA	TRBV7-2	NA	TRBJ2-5	CASSFDRDFGYQETQYF	TGTGCCAGCAGCTTTGACAGGGACTTTGGGTACCAAGAGACCCAGTACTTC
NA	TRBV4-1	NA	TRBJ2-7	CASSQVPTSAYEQYF	TGCGCCAGCAGCCAAGTACCGACTAGTGCCTACGAGCAGTACTTC
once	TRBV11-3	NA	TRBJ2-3	CASSQGGFRDTQYF	TGTGCCAGCAGCCAGGGGGGCTTTCGAGATACGCAGTATTTT
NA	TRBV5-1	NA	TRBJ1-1	CASSLVVVGLRNTEAFF	TGCGCCAGCAGCTTGGTAGTTGTCGGACTACGGAACACTGAAGCTTTCTTT
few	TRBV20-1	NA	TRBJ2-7	CSATGVYEQYF	TGCAGTGCTACCGGGGTCTACGAGCAGTACTTC
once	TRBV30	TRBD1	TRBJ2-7	CAWSPTGGYDEQYF	TGTGCCTGGAGTCCGACAGGGGGCTACGACGAGCAGTACTTC
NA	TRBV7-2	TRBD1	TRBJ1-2	CASSLGGQTNGYTF	TGTGCCAGCAGCTTAGGGGGACAGACGAATGGCTACACCTTC
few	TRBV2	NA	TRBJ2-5	CASTVGAGVWKETQYF	TGTGCCAGCACCGTTGGGGCAGGGGTATGGAAGGAGACCCAGTACTTC
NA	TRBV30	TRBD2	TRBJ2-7	CAWSVGTSGYEQYF	TGTGCCTGGAGTGTAGGGACTAGCGGCTACGAGCAGTACTTC
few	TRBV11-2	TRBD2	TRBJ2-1	CASSLSTSGRGEQFF	TGTGCCAGCAGCTTATCTACTAGCGGGAGGGGTGAGCAGTTCTTC
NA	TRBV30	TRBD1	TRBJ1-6	CAWTGQGINSPLHF	TGTGCCTGGACCGGACAGGGGATTAATTCACCCCTCCACTTT
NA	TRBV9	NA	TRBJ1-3	CASSQKQRGTRNTIYF	TGTGCCAGCAGCCAAAAGCAGCGGGGAACAAGAAACACCATATATTTT
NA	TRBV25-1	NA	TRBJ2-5	CASSEVTGTPQETQYF	TGTGCCAGCAGTGAAGTTACAGGGACCCCGCAAGAGACCCAGTACTTC
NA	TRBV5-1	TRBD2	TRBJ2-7	CASSRSGGGSYEQYF	TGCGCCAGCAGCCGCTCCGGCGGGGGCTCCTACGAGCAGTACTTC
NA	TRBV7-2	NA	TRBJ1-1	CASSLGGAGMNTEAFF	TGTGCCAGCAGCTTAGGTGGAGCCGGAATGAACACTGAAGCTTTCTTT
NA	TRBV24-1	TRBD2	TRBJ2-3	CATSDPTSGEGDTQYF	TGTGCCACCAGTGATCCAACTAGCGGGGAGGGGGATACGCAGTATTTT